The 30 T cell receptor beta chains given below trace back to one sample, sequenced in a study of neurological immune-mediated disorders. TCRdb fed the 5' RACE reads into MiXCR, producing one record per CDR3 protein. This table holds 20,000 to 25,000 distinct CDR3 sequences, roughly an eighth found once. Material for sequencing was PBMCs. These receptors were obtained from a woman aged 55-70 years with HTLV-1-associated myelopathy (HAM/TSP).

This clonotype was seen ten or more times. The chain carries TRBV18 and TRBJ2-7; possibly TRBD1 or TRBD2 for D (5 bases each). Trimming removed 4 bases at V and 6 bases at J, with 16 bases between. The CDR3 length is 14 residues. Germline CDR1 is KGHSH and CDR2 is LQKENI. The CDR3: CASSRSGTPGEQYF. The CDR3 region has the DNA TGTGCCAGCTCACGATCCGGGACCCCCGGCGAGCAGTACTTC. Together with reference TRBV18 and TRBJ2-7, the CDR3 gives the full variable domain: NAGVMQNPRHLVRRRGQEARLRCSPMKGHSHVYWYRQLPEEGLKFMVYLQKENIIDESGMPKERFSAEFPKEGPSILRIQQVVRGDSAAYFCASSRSGTPGEQYFGPGTRLTVT.

This clonotype was counted many times. The CDR3, as DNA: TGCGCCAGCAGCCCGACAGACACCGGGGAGCTGTTTTTT. This gives the protein CASSPTDTGELFF. The V and J genes are TRBV5-1 and TRBJ2-2; tentative D call: TRBD1 (5 bases). V lost 4 bases, J lost 3 bases, and 7 bases lay in between. The CDR3 consists of 13 residues. Germline loops: CDR1 SGHRS, CDR2 YFSETQ.

This clonotype came up many times. The CDR3 sequence is CSARGGGQGSYEQYF. CDR3 DNA sequence: TGCAGTGCTAGAGGAGGAGGGCAGGGTTCCTACGAGCAGTACTTC. V usage is TRBV20-1 and J usage is TRBJ2-7, with D possibly matching TRBD2 (6 bases). V gave up 1 base and J gave up 1 base, with 14 bases separating them. From germline, CDR1 is DFQATT and CDR2 SNEGSKA (reference sequence). This CDR3 comprises 15 residues.

This rearrangement joins TRBV6-2 or TRBV6-3 to TRBJ2-4; 8 bases fit TRBD1. The CDR3 sequence is 15 residues long. Germline values: CDR1 MNHEY, CDR2 SVGEGT. V lost 0 bases to trimming and J lost 9 bases; unmatched junction nucleotides: 7. CDR3 protein: CASSYSRQGASIQYF. CDR3 sequence (DNA): TGTGCCAGCAGTTACTCGAGGCAGGGGGCGAGCATTCAGTACTTC.

In this sample, this clonotype turned up many times. The V gene is TRBV2, the J gene TRBJ2-2; D perhaps matches TRBD2 (6 bases). This CDR3 is 13 amino acids long. V shed 7 bases and J shed 4 bases, with 10 bases lying between them. The V gene's germline CDR1 is SNHLY and CDR2 FYNNEI. CDR3 bases: TGTGCCAGCATGGGACTTCGCACCGGGGAGCTGTTTTTT. As protein: CASMGLRTGELFF.

Ten or more counts support this clonotype. This rearrangement joins TRBV7-2 to TRBJ1-6; tentatively, D is TRBD1 (5 bases). The CDR3 runs 16 residues. Trimming cost V 4 bases and J 6 bases, with 16 bases left between them. The germline V gene has CDR1 SGHTA and CDR2 FQGNSA. CDR3 nucleotides: TGTGCCAGCAGCTCTCGAGGGACGGCTGGTAATTCACCCCTCCACTTT. It specifies CASSSRGTAGNSPLHF.

By sample fraction, this clonotype is medium-sized. The gene calls are TRBV4-1 and TRBJ2-3, with 11 nucleotides matching TRBD2. The junction had 7 bases not matched to a gene; V was cut back by 1 base and J by 7 bases. The length of the CDR3 is 16 residues. From germline, CDR1 is MGHRA and CDR2 YSYEKL. The CDR3 nucleotides read TGCGCCAGCAGCCAAGGGCATAGCGGGGGGGTTTATACGCAGTATTTT. It is translated as CASSQGHSGGVYTQYF.

This clonotype was seen ten or more times. J is TRBJ2-3 and V is TRBV20-1, with D possibly TRBD1 on 7 matching bases. The germline V and J ends were trimmed by 6 bases and 2 bases, with 21 bases remaining between them. Germline V gene sequence: CDR1 DFQATT, CDR2 SNEGSKA (reference sequence). This CDR3 contains 16 residues. CDR3 nucleotides: TGCAGTGCCATCCCAGGGGGGTTTAGGGCCACAGATACGCAGTATTTT. This codes for CSAIPGGFRATDTQYF.

This clonotype has ten or more counts. An end of the junction does not agree with germline; a read error may underlie this. The chain uses TRBV9 and TRBJ1-6; tentatively, D is TRBD1 (5 bases). From germline, CDR1 is SGDLS and CDR2 YYNGEE. The CDR3 is made up of 17 amino acids. The CDR3 here is CASNVDPGSSYNSPLHF. The CDR3 DNA is TGTGCCAGCAACGTAGATCCAGGGAGCTCCTATAATTCACCCCTCCACTTT. The variable domain in full, completed from reference TRBV9 and TRBJ1-6, reads DSGVTQTPKHLITATGQRVTLRCSPRSGDLSVYWYQQSLDQGLQFLIQYYNGEERAKGNILERFSAQQFPDLHSELNLSSLELGDSALYFCASNVDPGSSYNSPLHFGNGTRLTVT.

This clonotype was seen repeatedly, ten times or more. The V and J genes are TRBV7-9 and TRBJ2-1; 8 positions match TRBD1. This CDR3 has 13 amino acids. Germline trimming cut 5 bases from V and 9 bases from J; bases unmatched to any gene: 6. The germline gives CDR1 SEHNR, CDR2 FQNEAQ (reference sequence). CDR3: CASSPTGGAEQFF. The CDR3 nucleotides are TGTGCCAGCAGCCCAACAGGGGGTGCTGAGCAGTTCTTC.

This clonotype has at least ten counts. The gene calls are TRBV2 and TRBJ1-1; possible D gene TRBD1, 5 bases. The germline V gene encodes CDR1 SNHLY and CDR2 FYNNEI. This CDR3 contains 15 residues. V gave up 5 bases and J gave up 1 base, with 14 bases separating them. The CDR3: CASSQQDPRNTEAFF. In nucleotides, the CDR3 is TGTGCCAGCAGTCAACAGGACCCTCGGAACACTGAAGCTTTCTTT.

This clonotype is deemed medium-sized (0.01 to 0.1%). This chain uses TRBV29-1 with TRBJ1-3; 8 bases fit TRBD1. CDR1 is SQVTM and CDR2 is ANQGSEA in the germline V gene. V trimming: 5 bases; J trimming: 0 bases; junction bases outside the gene matches: 9. The CDR3 is 16 residues long. Written as DNA, the CDR3 is TGCAGCGTTCGGCTTAACAGGGGGGTCTCTGGAAACACCATATATTTT. Translation: CSVRLNRGVSGNTIYF. The full variable domain, rest sourced from reference TRBV29-1 and TRBJ1-3, is SAVISQKPSRDICQRGTSLTIQCQVDSQVTMMFWYRQQPGQSLTLIATANQGSEATYESGFVIDKFPISRPNLTFSTLTVSNMSPEDSSIYLCSVRLNRGVSGNTIYFGEGSWLTVV.

The rearrangement links TRBV9 to TRBJ1-5, with D maybe TRBD1 (6 bases). CDR1 and CDR2 from the germline V gene are SGDLS and YYNGEE. Trimming left V 4 bases short and J 8 bases short, with 19 bases between. The CDR3 has 15 residues. In DNA form, the CDR3 reads TGTGCCAGCAGCCTAACAGGGAAAGCAGATAAGCCCCAGCATTTT. It yields the protein CASSLTGKADKPQHF.

This clonotype was counted many times. The chain recombines TRBV20-1 with TRBJ2-7; a possible D gene is TRBD1 (6 bases). V lost 7 bases to trimming and J lost 0 bases, with 16 bases between them. The CDR3 contains 14 residues. The germline V gene has CDR1 DFQATT and CDR2 SNEGSKA (reference sequence). The CDR3 reads CSVAGTSDSYEQYF. DNA of the CDR3: TGCAGTGTCGCCGGGACATCGGACTCCTACGAGCAGTACTTC.

This clonotype was seen at least ten times. J is TRBJ2-7 and V is TRBV1. TRBV1 is annotated as a pseudogene. The CDR3 has 15 residues. CDR3 in DNA: TGCACCAGCAGCCAAGCATCTAGCACCCCCTACGAGCAGTACTTC. This codes for CTSSQASSTPYEQYF.

This clonotype was counted a few times. This sequence joins TRBV6-2 or TRBV6-3 and TRBJ1-1; TRBD1 matches at 9 bases. V was clipped by 0 bases and J by 3 bases; unmatched bases: 5. Germline V gene data show CDR1 as MNHEY and CDR2 as SVGEGT. The CDR3 spans 16 residues. This CDR3 is CASSYSRTGVDTEAFF. The CDR3 region has the DNA TGTGCCAGCAGTTACTCGCGGACAGGGGTTGACACTGAAGCTTTCTTT.

In regard to this clonotype: This may arise from a read error, as a much more abundant clone is one base away. This chain connects TRBV12-3 or TRBV12-4 to TRBJ1-5, with no clear D. The CDR3 is made up of 20 amino acids. V shed 7 bases and J shed 0 bases, with 28 bases lying between them. The CDR3 DNA follows: TGTGCCAGCACTTTTCGGACCCCCACCCTTTCATACTCTAGCAATCAGCCCCAGCATTTT. It yields the protein CASTFRTPTLSYSSNQPQHF.

The J gene is TRBJ2-1, the V gene TRBV20-1; 8 bases map to TRBD2. Trimming removed 5 bases from V and 5 bases from J; junction bases left unmatched: 8. The germline V gene has CDR1 DFQATT and CDR2 SNEGSKA (reference sequence). CDR3 length equals 14 residues. The chain's CDR3 is CSAHIRRGDNEQFF. The CDR3 bases are TGCAGTGCTCATATAAGGCGGGGGGACAATGAGCAGTTCTTC.

This clonotype was seen many times. The chain couples TRBV20-1 to TRBJ1-6; 7 bases agree with TRBD1. The CDR3 consists of 17 residues. Germline-derived CDR1 and CDR2 are DFQATT and SNEGSKA (reference sequence). V trimming: 0 bases; J trimming: 6 bases; junction bases outside the gene matches: 11. The CDR3: CSARDLTGVGSNSPLHF. Here the CDR3 DNA reads TGCAGTGCTAGAGATTTAACAGGGGTGGGGAGTAATTCACCCCTCCACTTT.

This clonotype was recorded a few times. The rearrangement links TRBV2 to TRBJ1-6; maybe TRBD1 (5 bases). Germline V gene lookup returns CDR1 SNHLY and CDR2 FYNNEI. The V end was cut by 8 bases, the J end by 6 bases, with 11 bases between. The CDR3 contains 13 residues. The CDR3, as DNA: TGTGCCAGCCGCGACAGCCCTAATTCACCCCTCCACTTT. This translates into CASRDSPNSPLHF.

The table lists this clonotype with many counts. The rearrangement uses TRBV5-1 and TRBJ2-7; D might be TRBD1 (5 bases). Per the germline V gene, CDR1 is SGHRS and CDR2 is YFSETQ. The CDR3 contains 14 residues. Deletions cut 0 bases from V and 3 bases from J, with 10 bases between. The CDR3 coding sequence is TGCGCCAGCAGCTTGGAAACAGGTCTCTACGAGCAGTACTTC. Translating gives CASSLETGLYEQYF.

This clonotype occurred many times. The chain links TRBV7-9 to TRBJ2-1, with D unclear. V dropped 0 bases and J dropped 3 bases, with 9 bases sitting between them. Germline V lookup: CDR1 SEHNR, CDR2 FQNEAQ (reference sequence). The length of the CDR3 is 15 residues. The CDR3, as DNA: TGTGCCAGCAGCTTAGCGGGCAGGATCTACAATGAGCAGTTCTTC. Translation: CASSLAGRIYNEQFF.

The table lists this clonotype with many counts. This chain joins TRBV20-1 and TRBJ2-3, with D perhaps TRBD1 (6 bases). The CDR3 sequence is 13 residues long. Germline CDR1 is DFQATT and CDR2 is SNEGSKA (reference sequence). Deletions cut 5 bases from V and 2 bases from J, with 11 bases between. CDR3 bases: TGCAGTGCTGGAGGACAGAACACAGATACGCAGTATTTT. Its protein is CSAGGQNTDTQYF.

This clonotype is medium-sized (0.01 to 0.1%). The chain couples TRBV20-1 to TRBJ2-7, with D uncertain. The CDR3 length is 11 residues. Trimming took off 4 bases at V and 4 bases at J, with 8 bases between the two ends. Per the germline V gene, CDR1 is DFQATT and CDR2 is SNEGSKA (reference sequence). In DNA, the CDR3 is TGCAGTGCTAACCTCGAATACGAGCAGTACTTC. This gives the protein CSANLEYEQYF.

In this sample, this clonotype turned up many times. CDR3 in DNA: TGCGCCAGCAGCACCACGAGCACAGATACGCAGTATTTT. Amino acid sequence: CASSTTSTDTQYF. The chain is built from TRBV5-1 and TRBJ2-3; D is uncertain. The CDR3 contains 13 residues. The germline gives CDR1 SGHRS, CDR2 YFSETQ. The V gene lost 4 bases and the J gene lost 0 bases, with 6 bases spanning the gap.

There are many counts of this clonotype. The chain links TRBV5-6 to TRBJ2-2, with a possible D match to TRBD1 (6 bases). This CDR3 region has 14 residues. V lost 3 bases and J 4 bases, leaving 10 bases between the germline ends. In germline, CDR1 is SGHDT, CDR2 YYEEEE. The CDR3 here is CASSYEGGTGELFF. DNA for the CDR3: TGTGCCAGCAGCTATGAAGGGGGCACCGGGGAGCTGTTTTTT. Full variable domain (missing parts from reference TRBV5-6 and TRBJ2-2): DAGVTQSPTHLIKTRGQQVTLRCSPKSGHDTVSWYQQALGQGPQFIFQYYEEEERQRGNFPDRFSGHQFPNYSSELNVNALLLGDSALYLCASSYEGGTGELFFGEGSRLTVL.

This clonotype appeared many times. The chain is built from TRBV20-1 and TRBJ1-5; 10 nucleotides align to TRBD1. CDR1 is DFQATT, CDR2 SNEGSKA, per germline (reference sequence). This CDR3 is built from 16 residues. Trimming removed 0 bases from V and 5 bases from J; junction bases left unmatched: 7. In DNA form, the CDR3 reads TGCAGTGCTAGAGATTTCCCTGGACAGGGGGATCAGCCCCAGCATTTT. This codes for CSARDFPGQGDQPQHF.

In this sample, this clonotype turned up many times. The V call is TRBV5-1, the J call TRBJ2-1; 8 bases are a match to TRBD1. The CDR3 is made up of 14 amino acids. The germline V gene has CDR1 SGHRS and CDR2 YFSETQ. The ends lost 3 bases at V and 5 bases at J; junction bases unmatched: 4. CDR3 nucleotide sequence: TGCGCCAGCAGCTGGGGGACAGGTAACAATGAGCAGTTCTTC. As protein: CASSWGTGNNEQFF.

This clonotype has more than one count but fewer than ten. This chain connects TRBV18 to TRBJ1-2, with D uncertain. The CDR3 has 13 amino acids. Germline V gene lookup returns CDR1 KGHSH and CDR2 LQKENI. The V end lost 3 bases, the J end lost 8 bases, and 13 bases lay between the germline ends. The CDR3 here is CASSPSFTGGYTF. The CDR3 coding sequence is TGTGCCAGCTCACCTTCCTTCACCGGGGGCTACACCTTC. The variable domain in full, with the rest retrieved from reference TRBV18 and TRBJ1-2, is NAGVMQNPRHLVRRRGQEARLRCSPMKGHSHVYWYRQLPEEGLKFMVYLQKENIIDESGMPKERFSAEFPKEGPSILRIQQVVRGDSAAYFCASSPSFTGGYTFGSGTRLTVV.

This clonotype was counted many times. J is TRBJ2-1 and V is TRBV27, with unresolved D. Germline CDR1 is MNHEY and CDR2 is SMNVEV (reference sequence). V was shortened by 3 bases and J by 4 bases, with 10 bases between the two germline ends. This CDR3 spans 14 amino acids. The CDR3 DNA reads as TGTGCCAGCAGTTTGTCGGCTAGTTACAATGAGCAGTTCTTC. It yields the protein CASSLSASYNEQFF.